These 14 T cell receptor beta chains share one sample of origin, sequenced in a study of CD8 T cells in Susac syndrome. Random hexamers were used to reverse transcribe about 0.45 to 1 ug of RNA. MiXCR was run by TCRdb on the immunoSEQ multiplex PCR reads, yielding one entry per CDR3 protein. Of under 95,000 distinct CDR3 sequences in the sample, approximately 95% were seen once. Sequences were obtained from CD8+ T cells from PBMCs. The origin of the receptors is a human donor with Susac syndrome.

The rearrangement links TRBV27 to TRBJ2-7, with D possibly being TRBD2 (6 bases). CDR3 size: 15 residues. Deletions cut 0 bases from V and 3 bases from J, with 12 bases between. The V gene's germline CDR1 is MNHEY and CDR2 SMNVEV (reference sequence). The CDR3 reads CASSLSAGLNYEQYF. CDR3 in DNA: TGTGCCAGCAGTTTATCGGCGGGACTCAACTACGAGCAGTACTTC.

The chain carries TRBV9 and TRBJ1-4; no definite D call. This CDR3 contains 12 residues. Germline V gene sequence: CDR1 SGDLS, CDR2 YYNGEE. Deletions cut 7 bases from V and 8 bases from J, with 12 bases between. CDR3 region: CASSPEGEKLFF. The DNA of the CDR3 is TGTGCCAGCTCCCCAGAGGGCGAAAAACTGTTTTTT.

The V call is TRBV5-1, the J call TRBJ2-1; tentatively, D is TRBD1 (6 bases). Per germline, CDR1 SGHRS and CDR2 YFSETQ. The V end was cut by 4 bases, the J end by 2 bases, with 13 bases between. CDR3 length equals 15 residues. CDR3 sequence reads: CASSPGQRTYNEQFF. CDR3 DNA sequence: TGCGCCAGCAGCCCAGGACAGCGGACCTACAATGAGCAGTTCTTC.

The gene calls are TRBV29-1 and TRBJ2-1; TRBD2 aligns across 7 bases. V dropped 6 bases and J dropped 1; count of bases not matched to a gene: 6. This CDR3 comprises 14 residues. The V gene's germline CDR1 is SQVTM and CDR2 ANQGSEA. The CDR3 protein is CSVVSGFSYNEQFF. For the CDR3, the DNA is TGCAGCGTAGTTAGCGGGTTTTCCTACAATGAGCAGTTCTTC.

The genes are TRBV7-9 and TRBJ2-1; D assignment may be TRBD1 or TRBD2 (5 bases each). The germline V gene has CDR1 SEHNR and CDR2 FQNEAQ (reference sequence). The CDR3 is 13 residues long. Trimming removed 7 bases at V and 4 bases at J, with 11 bases between. The CDR3, as DNA: TGTGCCAGCATGGGGACGGAGTACAATGAGCAGTTCTTC. As protein: CASMGTEYNEQFF.

The V and J genes are TRBV20-1 and TRBJ2-7; a weak D match, TRBD2 (6 bases). CDR1 is DFQATT and CDR2 is SNEGSKA in the germline V gene (reference sequence). Deletions cut 3 bases from V and 3 bases from J, with 15 bases between. The CDR3 consists of 14 residues. CDR3 loop: CSARGSGSYYEQYF. The CDR3 bases are TGCAGTGCTAGGGGGAGCGGGTCCTACTACGAGCAGTACTTC.

The V and J genes are TRBV30 and TRBJ2-7, with D unresolved. This CDR3 contains 13 residues. V was cut by 2 bases and J by 0 bases, with 8 bases left in between. Germline CDR1 GTSNPN, CDR2 SVGIG (reference sequence). The CDR3 spells CAWSKSGSYEQYF. CDR3 nucleotide sequence: TGTGCCTGGAGTAAGTCCGGCTCCTACGAGCAGTACTTC. Full variable domain (remainder filled in from reference TRBV30 and TRBJ2-7): SQTIHQWPATLVQPVGSPLSLECTVEGTSNPNLYWYRQAAGRGLQLLFYSVGIGQISSEVPQNLSASRPQDRQFILSSKKLLLSDSGFYLCAWSKSGSYEQYFGPGTRLTVT.

CDR3 in DNA: TGTGCCAGCAGTGAAGCAGGGGGGATCTACAATGAGCAGTTCTTC. As protein: CASSEAGGIYNEQFF. This chain joins TRBV2 and TRBJ2-1; perhaps D is TRBD1 or TRBD2 (6 bases each). There are 15 residues in the CDR3. Germline CDR1 and CDR2: SNHLY and FYNNEI. Trimming left V 0 bases short and J 3 bases short, with 9 bases between. The full variable domain, its missing parts supplied by reference TRBV2 and TRBJ2-1, is EPEVTQTPSHQVTQMGQEVILRCVPISNHLYFYWYRQILGQKVEFLVSFYNNEISEKSEIFDDQFSVERPDGSNFTLKIRSTKLEDSAMYFCASSEAGGIYNEQFFGPGTRLTVL.

The sample holds a few counts of this clonotype. The chain carries TRBV11-2 and TRBJ2-3, with a possible D match to TRBD1 (6 bases). From germline, CDR1 is SGHAT and CDR2 FQNNGV. The CDR3 sequence is 16 residues long. V was trimmed by 5 bases and J by 2 bases, leaving 17 bases between them. Here the CDR3 reads CASSPRGEGDTDTQYF. The CDR3 coding sequence is TGTGCCAGCAGCCCGCGTGGCGAGGGGGACACAGATACGCAGTATTTT.

J is TRBJ1-4 and V is TRBV20-1, with a possible D match to TRBD1 (5 bases). The V gene lost 0 bases and the J gene lost 5 bases, with 16 bases spanning the gap. CDR3 length: 16 residues. Germline assignment: CDR1 DFQATT and CDR2 SNEGSKA (reference sequence). CDR3 region: CSARDLRGANNEKLFF. CDR3 sequence (DNA): TGCAGTGCTAGAGACCTTAGAGGGGCCAACAATGAAAAACTGTTTTTT.

This sequence joins TRBV9 and TRBJ2-1, with 11 bases matching TRBD2. Trimming at V came to 5 bases and at J to 4 bases, leaving 14 bases not matched to a gene. Germline CDR1 SGDLS, CDR2 YYNGEE. This CDR3 region has 18 residues. The CDR3 protein is CASRPTSGEKGLYNEQFF. The DNA of the CDR3 is TGTGCCAGCAGGCCGACTAGCGGGGAGAAGGGCTTATACAATGAGCAGTTCTTC. Looking up the rest from reference TRBV9 and TRBJ2-1 gives the full variable domain: DSGVTQTPKHLITATGQRVTLRCSPRSGDLSVYWYQQSLDQGLQFLIQYYNGEERAKGNILERFSAQQFPDLHSELNLSSLELGDSALYFCASRPTSGEKGLYNEQFFGPGTRLTVL.

This sequence joins TRBV30 and TRBJ1-2; no clear D. V lost 3 bases to trimming and J lost 2 bases, with 10 bases between them. The germline gives CDR1 GTSNPN, CDR2 SVGIG (reference sequence). The length of the CDR3 is 13 residues. CDR3: CAWRTMGNYGYTF. CDR3 in DNA: TGTGCCTGGAGAACGATGGGGAACTATGGCTACACCTTC.

The V gene is TRBV18, the J gene TRBJ2-2; 7 bases align to TRBD2. Germline CDR1 KGHSH, CDR2 LQKENI. The CDR3 has 16 residues. The V segment lost 2 bases and the J segment 5 bases; nucleotides outside the gene matches: 8. DNA of the CDR3: TGTGCCAGCTCACCAATGCGACTAGCAGGGACCGGGGAGCTGTTTTTT. It yields the protein CASSPMRLAGTGELFF.

This chain connects TRBV25-1 to TRBJ2-7, with unresolved D. Germline V gene data show CDR1 as MGHDK and CDR2 as SYGVNS. Trimming stripped 1 base from V and 4 bases from J, with 8 bases between. This CDR3 region has 13 residues. The chain's CDR3 is CASSEWVGYEQYF. The CDR3, as DNA: TGTGCCAGCAGTGAATGGGTTGGGTACGAGCAGTACTTC.